The present T cell receptor (beta chain) was sequenced within a study of shared clonotypes between healthy human individuals. Repertoires were generated with immunoSEQ multiplex PCR, while TCRdb's copy carries only in-frame clones and drops some. The sample has some 1.5 million clones, approximately 96% seen once. This CDR3 contains 15 residues. The germline V and J ends were trimmed by 8 bases and 3 bases, with 17 bases remaining between them. Germline assignment: CDR1 MNHNY and CDR2 SVGAGI (reference sequence). The source is a man aged 25 to 45 in good health. The V and J genes are TRBV6-6 and TRBJ1-5; D is undetermined. Sequenced sample: naive CD4+ T cells sorted from blood. Regarding subset: CD45RA+ positively selected. This chain's CDR3 is CASLLFSRTNQPQHF. The CDR3 DNA reads as TGTGCCAGCTTGTTATTCAGCAGGACCAATCAGCCCCAGCATTTT.